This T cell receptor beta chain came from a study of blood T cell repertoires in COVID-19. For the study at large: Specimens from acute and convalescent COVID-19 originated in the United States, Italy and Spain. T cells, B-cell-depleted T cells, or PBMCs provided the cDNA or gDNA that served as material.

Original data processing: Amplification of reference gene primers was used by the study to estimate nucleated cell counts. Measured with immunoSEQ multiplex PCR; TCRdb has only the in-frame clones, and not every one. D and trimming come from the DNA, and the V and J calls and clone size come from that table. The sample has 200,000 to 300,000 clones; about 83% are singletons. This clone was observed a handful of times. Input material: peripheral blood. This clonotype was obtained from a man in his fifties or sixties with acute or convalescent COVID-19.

This CDR3 is CASGGFRTEAFF. CDR3 nucleotide sequence: TGTGCCAGCGGGGGGTTTCGAACTGAAGCTTTCTTT. V usage is TRBV2 and J usage is TRBJ1-1, with D perhaps TRBD1 (5 bases). The germline CDR1 and CDR2 sequences are SNHLY and FYNNEI. This CDR3 spans 12 amino acids. V lost 8 bases, J lost 5 bases, and 12 bases lay in between. The variable domain in full, with the rest retrieved from reference TRBV2 and TRBJ1-1, is EPEVTQTPSHQVTQMGQEVILRCVPISNHLYFYWYRQILGQKVEFLVSFYNNEISEKSEIFDDQFSVERPDGSNFTLKIRSTKLEDSAMYFCASGGFRTEAFFGQGTRLTVV.